The source of this T cell receptor beta chain is a study of T cell clones after liver transplantation. Overall study: Tolerant meant at least one year fully off immunosuppression without liver enzymes above twice normal. Draws occurred before transplant, before withdrawal, and after complete or failed withdrawal.

The repertoire was sequenced with immunoSEQ multiplex PCR; TCRdb's copy has only in-frame clones and lacks some. The sample lists fewer than 20,000 clones, around 91% seen once, with under 15% in the top ten. Study conclusions and caveats: A significant post-transplant drop in circulating graft-donor-reactive CD4 TCRbeta sequences occurred in most of the 8 subjects.

As regards this clone: Its specificity is unknown.

The V gene's germline CDR1 is SEHNR and CDR2 FQNEAQ (reference sequence). Trimming stripped 8 bases from V and 6 bases from J, with 15 bases between. The CDR3 extends over 13 amino acids. The sequence was obtained from a human patient who received a liver transplant. These T cells may partly come from the graft donor. This sample comprised CD8+ T cells from blood, obtained approximately 45 months after liver transplant. The V and J genes are TRBV7-9 and TRBJ2-3, with a tentative D call TRBD1 (6 bases). This chain's CDR3 is CASDDRMEDTQYF. CDR3 DNA: TGTGCCAGCGATGACAGGATGGAGGATACGCAGTATTTT.